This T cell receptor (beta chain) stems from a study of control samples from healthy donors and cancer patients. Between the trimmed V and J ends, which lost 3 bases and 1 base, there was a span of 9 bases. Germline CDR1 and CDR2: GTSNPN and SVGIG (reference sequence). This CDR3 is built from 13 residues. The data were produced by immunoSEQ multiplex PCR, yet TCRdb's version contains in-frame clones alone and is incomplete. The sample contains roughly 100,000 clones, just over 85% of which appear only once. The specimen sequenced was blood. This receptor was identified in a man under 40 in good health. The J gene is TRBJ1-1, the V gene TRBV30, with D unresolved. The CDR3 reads CAWSTAKNTEAFF. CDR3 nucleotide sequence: TGTGCCTGGAGCACAGCCAAGAACACTGAAGCTTTCTTT. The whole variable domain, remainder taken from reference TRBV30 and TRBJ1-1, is SQTIHQWPATLVQPVGSPLSLECTVEGTSNPNLYWYRQAAGRGLQLLFYSVGIGQISSEVPQNLSASRPQDRQFILSSKKLLLSDSGFYLCAWSTAKNTEAFFGQGTRLTVV.